The 9 T cell receptor beta chains below all came from one sample that was sequenced in a study of T cell changes during pregnancy in multiple sclerosis. Clones were read by immunoSEQ multiplex PCR, and TCRdb kept only the in-frame ones, dropping some. The sample records 65,000 to 90,000 clones, approximately 91% being singletons. The input for sequencing was PBMCs, taken in the first trimester of pregnancy. The receptor source for this set is a female donor in good health, serving as a control in a pregnancy study. Some clones in this sample may be carry-over from other donors' samples.

This sequence joins TRBV11-2 and TRBJ2-1; a possible D gene is TRBD2 (5 bases). Trimming stripped 0 bases from V and 2 bases from J, with 14 bases between. This CDR3 is built from 17 residues. CDR1 and CDR2 (germline): SGHAT, FQNNGV. The CDR3 nucleotides read TGTGCCAGCAGCTTAGAGTGGCCGGCCGGGGCCTACAATGAGCAGTTCTTC. This sequence encodes CASSLEWPAGAYNEQFF.

The chain joins TRBV19 to TRBJ2-5; 9 bases agree with TRBD1. This CDR3 has 15 amino acids. With V trimmed by 9 bases and J by 5 bases, 13 bases remained unmatched. From germline, CDR1 is LNHDA and CDR2 SQIVND (reference sequence). The CDR3 DNA reads TGTGCCAGCCAGGACAGGGGAGTTTTGGGGGAGACCCAGTACTTC. Protein product: CASQDRGVLGETQYF.

For the CDR3, the DNA is TGTGCCAGCAGAAGGGCTGGACAGGGCCGAGAGACCCAGTACTTC. Amino acids: CASRRAGQGRETQYF. This chain connects TRBV28 to TRBJ2-5, with 8 nucleotides matching TRBD1. Looked up from germline, CDR1 is MDHEN and CDR2 is SYDVKM. CDR3 size: 15 residues. V shed 6 bases, J shed 4 bases, and the junction held 10 bases outside the gene matches.

This clone appeared once. The chain carries TRBV6-1 and TRBJ1-1; possible D gene TRBD1, 6 bases. Germline CDR1 is MNHNS and CDR2 is SASEGT. Trimming pared 5 bases from V and 1 base from J, leaving 11 bases between. The CDR3 sequence is 14 residues long. The CDR3 is CASSTRTENTEAFF. CDR3 coding DNA: TGTGCCAGCAGTACCCGGACAGAGAACACTGAAGCTTTCTTT.

As DNA, the CDR3 is TGTGCCAGTAGTTTAGGGACAGCCTCCCCCTACGAGCAGTACTTC. Its protein is CASSLGTASPYEQYF. This sequence joins TRBV19 and TRBJ2-7; 7 bases align to TRBD1. CDR3 length: 15 amino acids. J lost 2 bases, V lost 5 bases, and 9 bases had no gene match. Germline CDR1 and CDR2: LNHDA and SQIVND (reference sequence).

The chain couples TRBV27 to TRBJ1-2; TRBD1 might be the D (6 bases). This CDR3 contains 14 residues. Germline V lookup: CDR1 MNHEY, CDR2 SMNVEV (reference sequence). V was clipped by 3 bases and J by 6 bases, with 14 bases between them. The CDR3 protein is CASSLRGGQDGYTF. In DNA form, the CDR3 reads TGTGCCAGCAGTTTGCGGGGGGGGCAGGATGGCTACACCTTC.

This sequence joins TRBV14 and TRBJ2-6; D gene uncertain. Germline V gene sequence: CDR1 SGHDN, CDR2 FVKESK. V was trimmed by 3 bases and J by 13 bases, leaving 16 bases between them. This CDR3 is built from 14 residues. The CDR3 nucleotides read TGTGCCAGCAGCCAGCTGGCAGGAATGGGTGTCCTGACTTTC. It is translated as CASSQLAGMGVLTF. The variable domain in full, completed from reference TRBV14 and TRBJ2-6, reads EAGVTQFPSHSVIEKGQTVTLRCDPISGHDNLYWYRRVMGKEIKFLLHFVKESKQDESGMPNNRFLAERTGGTYSTLKVQPAELEDSGVYFCASSQLAGMGVLTFGAGSRLTVL.

The genes are TRBV7-9 and TRBJ2-2, with a tentative D call TRBD1 (5 bases). The CDR3 extends over 15 amino acids. The V gene lost 1 base and the J gene lost 5 bases, with 11 bases spanning the gap. CDR1 is SEHNR, CDR2 FQNEAQ, per germline (reference sequence). CDR3: CASSLVVGQTGELFF. The CDR3 nucleotides read TGTGCCAGCAGCTTAGTAGTGGGGCAAACCGGGGAGCTGTTTTTT.

This clone has only one observation. This sequence joins TRBV4-2 and TRBJ1-2, with 7 bases that match TRBD1. CDR3 length: 18 amino acids. The germline gives CDR1 LGHNA, CDR2 YNFKEQ. Trimming took 0 bases from V and 0 from J; bases not matched to a gene: 10. The CDR3 DNA reads as TGTGCCAGCAGCCAAGAACGAAGACAGGGAGCATCTAACTATGGCTACACCTTC. Encoded protein: CASSQERRQGASNYGYTF.